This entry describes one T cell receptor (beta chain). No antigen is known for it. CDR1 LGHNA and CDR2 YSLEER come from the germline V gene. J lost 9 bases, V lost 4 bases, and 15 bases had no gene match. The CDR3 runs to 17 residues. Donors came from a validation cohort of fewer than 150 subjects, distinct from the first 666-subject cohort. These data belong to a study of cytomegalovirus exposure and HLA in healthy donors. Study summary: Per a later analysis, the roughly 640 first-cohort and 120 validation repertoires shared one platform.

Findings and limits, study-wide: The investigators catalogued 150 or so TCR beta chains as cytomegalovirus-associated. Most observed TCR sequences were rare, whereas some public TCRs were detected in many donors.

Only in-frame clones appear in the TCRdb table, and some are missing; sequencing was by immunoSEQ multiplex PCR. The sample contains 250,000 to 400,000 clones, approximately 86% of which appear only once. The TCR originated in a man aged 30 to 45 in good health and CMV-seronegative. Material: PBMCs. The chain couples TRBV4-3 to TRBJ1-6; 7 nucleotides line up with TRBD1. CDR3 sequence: CASSPTSTGAYGSPLHF. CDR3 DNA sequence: TGCGCCAGCAGCCCAACCAGTACAGGGGCCTATGGTTCACCCCTCCACTTT.